The 20 T cell receptor beta chains in this list originate from one sample, sequenced in a study of cytomegalovirus exposure and HLA in healthy donors. The PCR used 60 Vbeta and 13 Jbeta primers. The repertoire was sequenced with immunoSEQ multiplex PCR; TCRdb's copy has only in-frame clones and lacks some. Among about 170,000 clones listed, 75% to 85% were seen once. Sequenced input: PBMCs. The source is a woman aged 25 to 45 in good health and CMV-seropositive.

The chain has TRBV11-3 and TRBJ1-2; TRBD1 agrees at 12 bases. Germline V CDR1 and CDR2: SGHNT, YENEEA. V trimming: 1 base; J trimming: 3 bases; junction bases outside the gene matches: 3. The CDR3 runs 16 residues. Here the CDR3 DNA reads TGTGCCAGCAGCTTAGGGGGGACAGGGGGCGACTATGGCTACACCTTC. It specifies CASSLGGTGGDYGYTF.

This clone turned up a few times. The chain is built from TRBV27 and TRBJ2-7; D gene uncertain. Germline CDR1 is MNHEY and CDR2 is SMNVEV (reference sequence). V gave up 0 bases and J gave up 3 bases, with 12 bases separating them. The CDR3 loop spans 15 amino acids. The CDR3 here is CASSLSPPESYEQYF. CDR3 nucleotides: TGTGCCAGCAGTTTATCCCCCCCCGAGAGCTACGAGCAGTACTTC.

The chain recombines TRBV5-1 with TRBJ2-1; 8 bases fit TRBD2. V shed 1 base and J 3 bases; nucleotides not matched to a gene: 3. The CDR3 sequence is 15 residues long. Germline lookup yields CDR1 SGHRS and CDR2 YFSETQ. The CDR3 DNA is TGCGCCAGCAGCTTGACAGCGGGAGTCTACAATGAGCAGTTCTTC. It encodes CASSLTAGVYNEQFF. The complete variable domain, with remaining parts taken from reference TRBV5-1 and TRBJ2-1, reads KAGVTQTPRYLIKTRGQQVTLSCSPISGHRSVSWYQQTPGQGLQFLFEYFSETQRNKGNFPGRFSGRQFSNSRSEMNVSTLELGDSALYLCASSLTAGVYNEQFFGPGTRLTVL.

This chain joins TRBV5-1 and TRBJ1-1; the D is unclear. V lost 1 base and J 4 bases, leaving 11 bases between the germline ends. CDR3 length: 14 residues. Germline values: CDR1 SGHRS, CDR2 YFSETQ. In DNA, the CDR3 is TGCGCCAGCAGCTTGATTTCCGGGTCCACTGAAGCTTTCTTT. Translation: CASSLISGSTEAFF.

This rearrangement joins TRBV6-1 to TRBJ2-7; 7 bases agree with TRBD1. The CDR3 length is 13 residues. V was clipped by 6 bases and J by 1 base; unmatched bases: 3. Per the germline V gene, CDR1 is MNHNS and CDR2 is SASEGT. In DNA form, the CDR3 reads TGTGCCAGCAGCTCGGGACAGTCCTACGAGCAGTACTTC. Protein product: CASSSGQSYEQYF.

This chain joins TRBV28 and TRBJ2-1, with D unresolved. Trimming took 3 bases from V and 2 from J, leaving 8 bases between them. The CDR3 runs to 14 residues. Germline V gene sequence: CDR1 MDHEN, CDR2 SYDVKM. Written as DNA, the CDR3 is TGTGCCAGCAGTTTGGCTTTCCCCTACAATGAGCAGTTCTTC. It is translated as CASSLAFPYNEQFF.

This clone was observed a few times. The chain has TRBV6-1 and TRBJ1-3; D unclear. The V gene lost 7 bases and the J gene lost 8 bases, with 9 bases spanning the gap. The length of the CDR3 is 11 residues. The germline gives CDR1 MNHNS, CDR2 SASEGT. This CDR3 is CASISGYTIYF. In DNA form, the CDR3 reads TGTGCCAGCATTAGCGGATACACCATATATTTT.

The chain employs TRBV6-5 and TRBJ1-4; 8 nucleotides match TRBD1. The CDR3 is made up of 14 amino acids. V dropped 6 bases and J dropped 4; count of bases not matched to a gene: 4. Germline CDR1 reads MNHEY; CDR2 reads SVGAGI. The CDR3 bases are TGTGCCAGCAGCCTCGGACAGGGTAATGAAAAACTGTTTTTT. It specifies CASSLGQGNEKLFF.

V and J are TRBV7-2 and TRBJ1-1; a weak D match, TRBD1 (6 bases). Germline V gives CDR1 SGHTA, CDR2 FQGNSA. Trimming removed 5 bases from V and 1 base from J, with 14 bases in between. This CDR3 has 15 residues. The CDR3 DNA is TGTGCCAGCAGCCCCGGACAGACGTGGAACACTGAAGCTTTCTTT. It is translated as CASSPGQTWNTEAFF. Variable domain in full (rest from reference TRBV7-2 and TRBJ1-1): GAGVSQSPSNKVTEKGKDVELRCDPISGHTALYWYRQSLGQGLEFLIYFQGNSAPDKSGLPSDRFSAERTGGSVSTLTIQRTQQEDSAVYLCASSPGQTWNTEAFFGQGTRLTVV.

J is TRBJ2-5 and V is TRBV5-1; D is ambiguous. The CDR3 has 13 residues. Trimming pared 2 bases from V and 3 bases from J, leaving 8 bases between. Germline loops: CDR1 SGHRS, CDR2 YFSETQ. The CDR3 is CASSFVAEETQYF. The CDR3, as DNA: TGCGCCAGCAGCTTTGTTGCAGAAGAGACCCAGTACTTC.

The rearrangement joins TRBV28 to TRBJ2-6, with 9 bases matching TRBD1. Germline assignment: CDR1 MDHEN and CDR2 SYDVKM. Unmatched junction bases numbered 9, after V lost 7 bases and J lost 2 bases. The CDR3 has 17 amino acids. Here the CDR3 reads CASTTGTGNPGANVLTF. The CDR3 bases are TGTGCCAGCACCACCGGGACAGGGAACCCTGGGGCCAACGTCCTGACTTTC.

This clone was counted between two and nine times. This sequence joins TRBV4-1 and TRBJ1-3; no reliable D call. Germline V gene lookup returns CDR1 MGHRA and CDR2 YSYEKL. CDR3 size: 17 residues. V lost 4 bases, J lost 2 bases, and 18 bases lay in between. The CDR3 loop reads CASSLGRGRTAGNTIYF. CDR3 DNA sequence: TGCGCCAGCAGCCTGGGGAGAGGACGGACGGCTGGAAACACCATATATTTT.

This chain links TRBV7-2 with TRBJ2-5; D may be TRBD2 (5 bases). The CDR3 has 14 amino acids. The germline CDR1 and CDR2 sequences are SGHTA and FQGNSA. V was cut by 3 bases and J by 6 bases, with 14 bases left in between. CDR3 in DNA: TGTGCCAGCAGCTTGGATGCGGGTGGAAAGACCCAGTACTTC. Translation: CASSLDAGGKTQYF.

J is TRBJ1-3 and V is TRBV2, with 7 bases aligning to TRBD1. The CDR3 is 12 residues long. Trimming took 6 bases from V and 15 from J; bases not matched to a gene: 11. Per germline, CDR1 SNHLY and CDR2 FYNNEI. CDR3: CASRLDRTTGYF. For the CDR3, the DNA is TGTGCCAGCAGGCTGGACAGGACGACAGGATATTTT.

This chain uses TRBV5-6 with TRBJ2-1; TRBD2 matches at 12 bases. J lost 7 bases, V lost 4 bases, and 15 bases had no gene match. CDR1 is SGHDT, CDR2 YYEEEE, per germline. The length of the CDR3 is 18 residues. The CDR3 loop reads CASSLMTSGSRDRNEQFF. The DNA for the CDR3 is TGTGCCAGCAGCCTGATGACTAGCGGGAGTCGGGATAGGAATGAGCAGTTCTTC.

The CDR3 reads CASSPRDRGYNEQFF. In DNA, the CDR3 is TGTGCCAGCAGCCCCCGGGACAGGGGTTACAATGAGCAGTTCTTC. The chain recombines TRBV28 with TRBJ2-1; 10 positions match TRBD1. Germline-derived CDR1 and CDR2 are MDHEN and SYDVKM. V shed 6 bases, J shed 4 bases, and the junction held 6 bases outside the gene matches. CDR3 length: 15 residues.

The chain combines TRBV11-2 with TRBJ1-4; D perhaps matches TRBD1 (5 bases). V gave up 4 bases and J gave up 3 bases, with 12 bases separating them. CDR3 length equals 15 residues. Germline CDR1 and CDR2: SGHAT and FQNNGV. The CDR3 loop is CASSSPGLSNEKLFF. As DNA, the CDR3 is TGTGCCAGCAGCTCGCCGGGACTCTCTAATGAAAAACTGTTTTTT. The full variable domain, completed using reference TRBV11-2 and TRBJ1-4, is EAGVAQSPRYKIIEKRQSVAFWCNPISGHATLYWYQQILGQGPKLLIQFQNNGVVDDSQLPKDRFSAERLKGVDSTLKIQPAKLEDSAVYLCASSSPGLSNEKLFFGSGTQLSVL.

J is TRBJ2-7 and V is TRBV6-5; no clear D gene. This CDR3 contains 15 residues. V lost 5 bases and J 0 bases, leaving 14 bases between the germline ends. CDR1 and CDR2 (germline): MNHEY, SVGAGI. CDR3 sequence (DNA): TGTGCCAGCAGTCAATACCGGAGTGGCTCCTACGAGCAGTACTTC. Residues: CASSQYRSGSYEQYF.

The chain is built from TRBV4-1 and TRBJ1-5; D is ambiguous. The V and J ends lost 0 bases and 0 bases respectively, with 9 bases between them. Germline V gene lookup returns CDR1 MGHRA and CDR2 YSYEKL. The CDR3 consists of 16 residues. The CDR3 is CASSQDLHSSNQPQHF. The CDR3 nucleotides read TGCGCCAGCAGCCAAGATCTCCACAGTAGCAATCAGCCCCAGCATTTT.

The chain's CDR3 is CASSQEDLIHNEQFF. Written as DNA, the CDR3 is TGTGCCAGCAGCCAAGAAGACTTAATACACAATGAGCAGTTCTTC. V and J are TRBV4-2 and TRBJ2-1; the D is unclear. The CDR3 is made up of 15 amino acids. Trimming removed 0 bases from V and 5 bases from J, with 11 bases in between. Germline V gives CDR1 LGHNA, CDR2 YNFKEQ.